This T cell receptor beta chain was identified in a study of T cell clones after liver transplantation. Overall study results and limits: In 5 of 8 subjects, circulating graft-donor-reactive CD4 TCRbeta sequences fell significantly after transplant.

The CDR3 covers 14 residues. CDR1 is MRHNA, CDR2 SNTAGT, per germline. Germline trimming cut 6 bases from V and 7 bases from J; bases unmatched to any gene: 5. Sequencing was performed with immunoSEQ multiplex PCR; in TCRdb, only in-frame clones are kept and a portion is missing. The table lists nearly 55,000 clones, 84% of them singletons. This clone was seen only once. Its antigen is not identified. The sequence came from a human donor who received a liver transplant. The V and J genes are TRBV6-4 and TRBJ2-2, with 10 bases matching TRBD2. Sample: CD4+ T cells from blood, taken before liver transplant. CDR3 sequence reads: CASRTSGNGGELFF. Written as DNA, the CDR3 is TGTGCCAGCAGAACTAGCGGGAACGGCGGGGAGCTGTTTTTT.